The sequence of this TCR beta chain was determined in a study of T-cell reconstitution after alpha-beta-depleted transplantation in children. Unique molecular identifiers were incorporated when the TCRbeta library was constructed. MiXCR was run by TCRdb on the PCR reads, yielding one entry per CDR3 protein. The sample consists of hundreds of thousands of distinct CDR3 sequences, over 10% of them appearing once. Trimming took 4 bases from V and 6 from J; bases not matched to a gene: 14. This CDR3 contains 17 residues. A word on this clonotype: The antigen is unknown.

Findings of the study overall: Newly produced T cells mostly provided counts and TCRbeta diversity after one year, as hyperexpanded clones declined. Expanded clones from the graft, numbering several hundred, reportedly supplied alpha-beta T cells about two months after transplant.

The sample consisted of PBMCs, taken before TCRalphabeta/CD19-depleted stem cell transplant. The chain couples TRBV12-3 or TRBV12-4 to TRBJ1-5; TRBD1 matches at 8 bases. The sequence derives from a girl under 10 years old with congenital amegakaryocytic thrombocytopenia, due to receive a stem cell transplant. The CDR3 nucleotides are TGTGCCAGCAGTTCCACCTCAAGGACAGGGAGGCTTCAGCCCCAGCATTTT. Protein product: CASSSTSRTGRLQPQHF.